These 22 T cell receptor beta chains were all obtained from the same sample, sequenced in a study of radiotherapy plus CTLA-4 blockade in lung cancer. Repertoires were generated with immunoSEQ multiplex PCR, while TCRdb's copy carries only in-frame clones and drops some. The sample shows 12,000 or so clones, around 84% of them seen only once. Source: peripheral blood, taken from a patient treated with radiotherapy plus ipilimumab. All receptors derive from a human donor with non-small cell lung cancer that progressed on radiotherapy plus ipilimumab.

In its sample, this clone was seen a few times. V usage is TRBV6-1 and J usage is TRBJ1-1, with TRBD1 matching over 9 bases. The V and J ends lost 4 bases and 5 bases, in that order; junction bases with no gene match: 14. Per the germline V gene, CDR1 is MNHNS and CDR2 is SASEGT. This CDR3 region has 17 residues. DNA of the CDR3: TGTGCCAGCAGTGGGGGGTACAGGGGGCGCTGGGATACTGAAGCTTTCTTT. It codes for CASSGGYRGRWDTEAFF.

J is TRBJ2-1 and V is TRBV29-1, with 8 bases that match TRBD2. This CDR3 is 15 amino acids long. J lost 2 bases, V lost 4 bases, and 7 bases had no gene match. The germline V gene has CDR1 SQVTM and CDR2 ANQGSEA. The CDR3 bases are TGCAGCGTTGCTCGACTAGCGTCTACCTACAATGAGCAGTTCTTC. Its translation is CSVARLASTYNEQFF.

The rearrangement joins TRBV13 to TRBJ1-1; weak D call: TRBD1 (5 bases). CDR1 is PRHDT and CDR2 is FYEKMQ in the germline V gene (reference sequence). V was pared by 5 bases and J by 4 bases, with 20 bases between. This CDR3 is built from 16 residues. The CDR3 DNA reads TGTGCCAGCAGCCTACCCCGGACATTTTCCGGCACTGAAGCTTTCTTT. This encodes CASSLPRTFSGTEAFF. Looking up the rest from reference TRBV13 and TRBJ1-1 gives the full variable domain: AAGVIQSPRHLIKEKRETATLKCYPIPRHDTVYWYQQGPGQDPQFLISFYEKMQSDKGSIPDRFSAQQFSDYHSELNMSSLELGDSALYFCASSLPRTFSGTEAFFGQGTRLTVV.

This chain uses TRBV7-6 with TRBJ2-7, with 7 bases identical to TRBD1. Germline CDR1 is SGHVS and CDR2 is FNYEAQ. Losses at the gene ends were 5 bases for V and 1 base for J; bases not matched to a gene: 11. This CDR3 region has 16 residues. CDR3 in amino acids: CASSRTSGTASYEQYF. The CDR3 coding sequence is TGTGCCAGCAGCCGGACGTCCGGGACAGCTTCCTACGAGCAGTACTTC.

V gene TRBV7-3 combines with J gene TRBJ1-1; D is ambiguous. Trimming pared 5 bases from V and 0 bases from J, leaving 7 bases between. There are 13 residues in the CDR3. CDR1 is SGHTA, CDR2 FQGTGA, per germline. The CDR3 sequence is CASSREMNTEAFF. The DNA of the CDR3 is TGTGCCAGCAGCCGTGAAATGAACACTGAAGCTTTCTTT.

This clone was seen only once. The chain carries TRBV5-1 and TRBJ1-2, with TRBD1 identical over 8 bases. CDR3 size: 12 residues. The germline CDR1 and CDR2 sequences are SGHRS and YFSETQ. Trimming removed 0 bases from V and 8 bases from J; junction bases left unmatched: 0. This chain's CDR3 is CASSLGTGGYTF. The CDR3 DNA follows: TGCGCCAGCAGCTTGGGGACAGGGGGCTACACCTTC.

The rearrangement uses TRBV4-3 and TRBJ2-1; possibly TRBD1 for D (6 bases). Germline CDR1 reads LGHNA; CDR2 reads YSLEER. This CDR3 spans 13 amino acids. The germline V and J ends were trimmed by 1 base and 11 bases, with 12 bases remaining between them. As DNA, the CDR3 is TGCGCCAGCAGCCAAGTTTCAGGGGCAAAGCAGTTCTTC. Protein sequence: CASSQVSGAKQFF.

The DNA for the CDR3 is TGCGCCAGCAGCGTGTACCAAGAGACCCAGTACTTC. It specifies CASSVYQETQYF. This chain joins TRBV5-1 and TRBJ2-5; D is undetermined. CDR3 length: 12 residues. Germline V gene data show CDR1 as SGHRS and CDR2 as YFSETQ. With 4 bases removed from V and 0 bases from J, the gap between germline ends came to 4 bases.

The chain joins TRBV19 to TRBJ1-2; 7 nucleotides agree with TRBD1. There are 15 residues in the CDR3. The V segment lost 5 bases and the J segment 8 bases; nucleotides outside the gene matches: 14. Germline V gene data show CDR1 as LNHDA and CDR2 as SQIVND (reference sequence). In DNA, the CDR3 is TGTGCCAGTAGTCCCACGACAGGGCCCGAGAAGGGCTACACCTTC. Encoded protein: CASSPTTGPEKGYTF.

The rearrangement uses TRBV7-9 and TRBJ1-1; the D is unclear. Trimming shortened V by 3 bases and J by 0 bases, and 8 bases separated the two germline ends. Germline-derived CDR1 and CDR2 are SEHNR and FQNEAQ (reference sequence). There are 14 residues in the CDR3. CDR3 DNA sequence: TGTGCCAGCAGCTTTCACAGCATGAACACTGAAGCTTTCTTT. This encodes CASSFHSMNTEAFF.

The chain carries TRBV11-2 and TRBJ2-3; TRBD1 matches 9 bases. Germline V gene data show CDR1 as SGHAT and CDR2 as FQNNGV. The V gene end was trimmed by 5 bases and the J gene end by 0 bases; junction bases not matched to a gene: 12. This CDR3 region has 18 residues. This chain's CDR3 is CASSPRPPGQGSTDTQYF. The CDR3 DNA is TGTGCCAGCAGCCCCCGCCCGCCGGGACAGGGTAGCACAGATACGCAGTATTTT. Full variable domain (rest looked up from reference TRBV11-2 and TRBJ2-3): EAGVAQSPRYKIIEKRQSVAFWCNPISGHATLYWYQQILGQGPKLLIQFQNNGVVDDSQLPKDRFSAERLKGVDSTLKIQPAKLEDSAVYLCASSPRPPGQGSTDTQYFGPGTRLTVL.

This sequence joins TRBV6-4 and TRBJ2-5, with 12 bases matching TRBD2. The CDR3 covers 17 residues. V lost 4 bases to trimming and J lost 3 bases; unmatched junction nucleotides: 9. Germline CDR1 reads MRHNA; CDR2 reads SNTAGT. The CDR3 DNA sequence: TGTGCCAGCAGTGGCACCCGACTAGCGGGGGTGGAAGAGACCCAGTACTTC. Translating gives CASSGTRLAGVEETQYF.

The V gene is TRBV5-8, the J gene TRBJ1-4, with D hard to call. The V end lost 2 bases, the J end lost 7 bases, and 12 bases lay between the germline ends. The CDR3 is 14 residues long. Germline CDR1 reads SGHTS; CDR2 reads YDEGEE. The CDR3 loop is CASSLKPSGEKLFF. The CDR3 bases are TGTGCCAGCAGCTTAAAACCTTCCGGTGAAAAACTGTTTTTT.

The chain couples TRBV4-1 to TRBJ2-5, with D perhaps assigned TRBD1 or TRBD2 (5 bases each). CDR3 length: 16 residues. V dropped 0 bases and J dropped 2 bases, with 13 bases sitting between them. Germline CDR1 MGHRA, CDR2 YSYEKL. CDR3 amino acids: CASSQDFGTEQETQYF. The CDR3 DNA follows: TGCGCCAGCAGCCAAGATTTTGGGACGGAACAAGAGACCCAGTACTTC.

The rearrangement uses TRBV5-1 and TRBJ2-1; 13 bases are a match to TRBD2. J gave up 0 bases and V 4 bases, and 10 bases lay outside the gene matches. Germline CDR1 SGHRS, CDR2 YFSETQ. This CDR3 region has 19 residues. The CDR3 nucleotides read TGCGCCAGCAGCCCGGCCGGGACTAGCGGGGTGAGCTCCTACAATGAGCAGTTCTTC. Translation gives CASSPAGTSGVSSYNEQFF.

The V call is TRBV27, the J call TRBJ1-1; a weak D match, TRBD1 (6 bases). This CDR3 is built from 15 residues. The V and J ends lost 6 bases and 0 bases respectively, with 14 bases between them. Germline V lookup: CDR1 MNHEY, CDR2 SMNVEV (reference sequence). The CDR3 spells CASRPPQGLNTEAFF. CDR3 coding DNA: TGTGCCAGCAGACCCCCGCAGGGGTTGAACACTGAAGCTTTCTTT.

The V gene is TRBV9, the J gene TRBJ2-5; 8 bases fit TRBD2. The germline V gene encodes CDR1 SGDLS and CDR2 YYNGEE. The CDR3 is made up of 15 amino acids. V was clipped by 5 bases and J by 3 bases; unmatched bases: 9. CDR3 loop: CASSLNGGGKETQYF. CDR3 coding DNA: TGTGCCAGCAGTCTCAACGGCGGGGGGAAAGAGACCCAGTACTTC.

The genes are TRBV19 and TRBJ1-5, with 9 bases aligning to TRBD1. Germline V gene lookup returns CDR1 LNHDA and CDR2 SQIVND (reference sequence). The CDR3 covers 17 residues. J was trimmed by 1 base and V by 5 bases; bases with no gene match: 9. CDR3: CASSSWDGQGSNQPQHF. CDR3 DNA sequence: TGTGCCAGTAGTTCCTGGGATGGACAGGGGAGCAATCAGCCCCAGCATTTT.

V and J are TRBV5-5 and TRBJ1-5, with 10 bases identical to TRBD1. CDR3 size: 15 residues. V lost 0 bases, J lost 7 bases, and 4 bases stayed unmatched. In germline, CDR1 is SGHKS, CDR2 YYEKEE (reference sequence). The CDR3 DNA is TGTGCCAGCAGCTTGGACGGACAGGGGGTACAGCCCCAGCATTTT. Translation gives CASSLDGQGVQPQHF.

The genes are TRBV2 and TRBJ2-7, with D perhaps matching TRBD1 (6 bases). There are 12 residues in the CDR3. Germline V gene data show CDR1 as SNHLY and CDR2 as FYNNEI. The V end was cut by 5 bases, the J end by 3 bases, with 8 bases between. The CDR3 region has the DNA TGTGCCAGCAGTAGGGACATCTACGAGCAGTACTTC. Translation: CASSRDIYEQYF.

The chain carries TRBV19 and TRBJ1-5; a possible D gene is TRBD1 (6 bases). This CDR3 comprises 17 residues. V was trimmed by 3 bases and J by 0 bases, leaving 15 bases between them. The V gene's germline CDR1 is LNHDA and CDR2 SQIVND (reference sequence). This chain's CDR3 is CASSILQGGYSNQPQHF. The CDR3 region has the DNA TGTGCCAGTAGTATTCTACAGGGTGGATATAGCAATCAGCCCCAGCATTTT.

The chain combines TRBV2 with TRBJ1-2, with D hard to call. CDR3 length equals 12 residues. CDR1 is SNHLY, CDR2 FYNNEI, per germline. V lost 4 bases and J 10 bases, leaving 13 bases between the germline ends. The CDR3 sequence is CASSAMGSDYTF. As DNA, the CDR3 is TGTGCCAGCAGTGCAATGGGATCGGACTACACCTTC.